This T cell receptor (beta chain) is from a study of vaccination and CD4 T cells after COVID-19. Sequencing of cultured CD4+ T cell DNA used the Oncomine TCR Beta short-read assay. It was from cultured CD4+ T cells that genomic DNA was extracted. TCRdb recomputed calls from the PCR reads with MiXCR, one row per CDR3 protein. Among 9,000 to 13,000 distinct CDR3 sequences, 32% were seen once, and the ten largest hold about 15%. By sample share, this clonotype is medium-sized (0.01 to 0.1%). No antigen is known for it. Treatment meaning: roughly ten-day PBMC culture with coronavirus spike peptide pools or control peptides (ViraFEST assay). An unexposed donor provided the CD4+ T cells, which were collected before the COVID-19 pandemic (2011-2018). The sample taken for sequencing was CD4+ T cells from blood, cultured in vitro. This TCR derives from a human donor in good health.

For the CDR3, the DNA is TGTGCCAGCAGAACTAGCGGGGGTGAGCAGTACTTC. Protein product: CASRTSGGEQYF. The V call is TRBV27, the J call TRBJ2-7; 11 nucleotides align to TRBD2. With V trimmed by 6 bases and J by 7 bases, 2 bases remained unmatched. The CDR3 covers 12 residues. Looked up from germline, CDR1 is MNHEY and CDR2 is SMNVEV (reference sequence).